The rows below give T cell receptor beta chains drawn from one sample of a study of blood T cell repertoires in COVID-19. The method was immunoSEQ multiplex PCR; TCRdb's version includes in-frame clones alone and lacks a portion of them. The data show fewer than 150,000 clones, around 80% seen once. Material for sequencing was peripheral blood. The receptor source for this set is a woman of 80 years or more in a cohort sampled during active or convalescent COVID-19. Both conserved end residues are trimmed from each CDR3. Clone size, where shown, is once, few, many, or a class for clones that have expanded.

>TRBV5-1|TRBJ2-3|few
ASGGGTEPLTDTQY
>TRBV5-4|TRBJ1-6|NA
ASSTQGVWSPLH
>TRBV9|TRBJ2-5|NA
ASSVGVEETQY
>TRBV9|TRBJ1-3|NA
ASSVEGHSGNTIY
>TRBV24-1|TRBJ2-2|once
ATSGRDRGHTGELF
>TRBV13|TRBJ2-2|few
ASSILAGGPGELF
>TRBV3-1/TRBV3-2|TRBJ1-2|NA
ASSLRQGSYGYT
>TRBV4-3|TRBJ2-2|NA
ASSQVARGPAGELF
>TRBV2|TRBJ1-1|NA
ASSEWGSSEAF
>TRBV28|TRBJ1-4|NA
ASSFSRARELF
>TRBV7-3|TRBJ2-2|NA
ASSFTGTALQGTGELF
>TRBV6-6|TRBJ1-6|NA
ASSNRNSPLH
>TRBV28|TRBJ1-1|NA
ASSFRDRGRPAF
>TRBV5-1|TRBJ2-1|NA
ASSLGAGFKDEQF
>TRBV10-3|TRBJ2-7|NA
AISEPDKGGYEQY
>TRBV7-9|TRBJ1-1|once
ASSAENTEAF
>TRBV6-2/TRBV6-3|TRBJ1-5|NA
ASSYVRYNQPQH
>TRBV11-1|TRBJ2-1|NA
ASSLDKYNEQF
>TRBV9|TRBJ1-4|NA
ASSSQEPVCEPRDEKLF
>TRBV6-4|TRBJ2-5|NA
ASNPGEETQY
>TRBV24-1|TRBJ2-1|NA
ATSDSGQGYNEQF
>TRBV7-3|TRBJ2-7|NA
ASSLSSGGAYEQY
>TRBV5-1|TRBJ2-1|NA
ASSPSSGRNNEQF
>TRBV5-1|TRBJ2-2|NA
ASSLGAGTGELF
>TRBV6-5|TRBJ2-2|NA
ASRKTQGTTGELF
>TRBV15|TRBJ1-2|NA
ATSRGRLGTFYDRGYGYT
>TRBV6-6|TRBJ2-3|once
ASSYSGTSGGTQY
>TRBV3-1/TRBV3-2|TRBJ2-5|NA
ASSQAGQEETQY
>TRBV18|TRBJ2-1|once
ASSELAGGYNEQF
>TRBV6-2/TRBV6-3|TRBJ2-1|NA
ASSYGPDRGSYNEQF
>TRBV19|TRBJ2-3|NA
ASSIGLAADTQY
>TRBV7-8|TRBJ1-1|NA
ASSFGQGLNTEAF
>TRBV12-3/TRBV12-4|TRBJ1-2|NA
ASSFGQGISGT
>TRBV9|TRBJ1-2|once
ASRGGINYGYT
>TRBV11-2|TRBJ2-5|NA
ASSLDLQETQY
>TRBV19|TRBJ1-2|few
ASSTRRQGFYGYT
>TRBV5-1|TRBJ2-3|NA
ASSLRRSRYTDTQY
>TRBV6-2/TRBV6-3|TRBJ1-1|NA
ASSYAWTEAF
>TRBV27|TRBJ2-1|NA
ATLKSMTGGSAQF
>TRBV6-5|TRBJ1-5|few
AAGALYANQPQH
>TRBV3-1/TRBV3-2|TRBJ2-5|NA
ASSPTIQETQY
>TRBV9|TRBJ2-5|once
ASSVTSGGQETQY